What follows are 7 T cell receptor beta chains derived from one specimen sequenced in a study of PD-1 blockade in classical Hodgkin lymphoma. The repertoire was sequenced with immunoSEQ multiplex PCR; TCRdb's copy has only in-frame clones and lacks some. Among roughly 34,000 clones listed, roughly 92% were seen once. Time point defined: newly diagnosed, previously untreated cHL patient sample. The sequencing input was peripheral blood mononuclear cells (PBMCs). These TCRs come from a human donor with classical Hodgkin lymphoma.

The gene calls are TRBV2 and TRBJ2-5, with TRBD2 matching 8 bases. The ends lost 8 bases at V and 2 bases at J; junction bases unmatched: 7. The V gene's germline CDR1 is SNHLY and CDR2 FYNNEI. There are 14 residues in the CDR3. The CDR3 nucleotides are TGTGCCAGCGCTGGGACTAGTGGGCAAGAGACCCAGTACTTC. Its protein is CASAGTSGQETQYF.

This clone has a handful of counts. V is TRBV12-2 and J is TRBJ1-1. TRBV12-2 has pseudogene status. The CDR3 is made up of 14 amino acids. The CDR3 nucleotides read TGTGCAAGTCGCTTAGCGCGACCCCCCACTGAAGCTTTCTTT. Translating gives CASRLARPPTEAFF.

The V call is TRBV6-1, the J call TRBJ2-3, with D possibly TRBD2 on 6 matching bases. The V gene lost 0 bases and the J gene lost 6 bases, with 10 bases spanning the gap. The CDR3 spans 14 residues. Looked up from germline, CDR1 is MNHNS and CDR2 is SASEGT. In DNA, the CDR3 is TGTGCCAGCAGTGAAGCAGGGGAGGTGGATACGCAGTATTTT. It is translated as CASSEAGEVDTQYF.

This rearrangement joins TRBV5-1 to TRBJ2-5; unclear D gene. The V and J ends lost 5 bases and 5 bases respectively, with 16 bases between them. Germline CDR1 SGHRS, CDR2 YFSETQ. The CDR3 has 14 residues. The CDR3 sequence is CASRLLGARETQYF. The CDR3 DNA reads TGCGCCAGCAGGTTGTTGGGTGCCCGGGAGACCCAGTACTTC.

The V call is TRBV18, the J call TRBJ2-2, with D possibly being TRBD1 (6 bases). The CDR3 runs to 14 residues. V lost 6 bases and J lost 7, with 15 bases in between. The germline V gene has CDR1 KGHSH and CDR2 LQKENI. The CDR3 nucleotides read TGTGCCAGCTCCCACAATGGGGGCTTCGGGGAGCTGTTTTTT. Its protein is CASSHNGGFGELFF.

This chain links TRBV5-1 with TRBJ2-3; 11 bases align to TRBD2. The CDR3 is made up of 16 amino acids. The ends lost 5 bases at V and 0 bases at J; junction bases unmatched: 5. Looked up from germline, CDR1 is SGHRS and CDR2 is YFSETQ. The CDR3 spells CASSFRLAGSTDTQYF. The CDR3 coding sequence is TGCGCCAGCAGTTTCAGACTAGCGGGAAGCACAGATACGCAGTATTTT.

This rearrangement joins TRBV5-1 to TRBJ1-2; no reliable D call. Germline CDR1 and CDR2: SGHRS and YFSETQ. The CDR3 contains 13 residues. The V end was cut by 3 bases, the J end by 5 bases, with 11 bases between. Here the CDR3 DNA reads TGCGCCAGCAGCTCACGGACGGCTTATGGCTACACCTTC. Its protein product is CASSSRTAYGYTF.